This T cell receptor beta chain was identified during a study of PD-1 blockade in classical Hodgkin lymphoma (dated by TCRdb to the early 2020s). In terms of the full investigation: Nivolumab dosing was 3 mg/kg intravenously every 2 weeks, continuing until either disease progression or unacceptable toxicity. A peripheral blood immune signature of response to PD-1 blockade in classical Hodgkin lymphoma was defined using TCR beta sequencing and CyTOF.

The full study reports these points: Newly diagnosed patients were reported to have lower baseline TCR diversity than healthy donors, and relapsed/refractory patients were reported to have lower baseline TCR diversity still. Lower diversity was observed in patients in whom nivolumab was started less than 1 year after ASCT, and these patients were excluded from later analyses so that confounding by immune reconstitution would be avoided. Baseline diversity similar to that of newly diagnosed patients was observed in trial patients achieving complete response, whereas significantly lower diversity was observed in partial responders and progressors. The study was limited to a single clinical trial cohort, and causes of repertoire differences, possibly disease activity or prior therapy, remained undefined. A significant rise by C4D1 was seen in CD4+ but not CD8+ TCR diversity (p=0.0027 vs p=0.16), with the rise being most apparent in complete responders (p=0.02).

CDR1 and CDR2, per the germline V gene (reference sequence), are MNHEY and SMNVEV. The CDR3 numbers 17 residues from cysteine through phenylalanine. Only the CDR3 region is kept as DNA, spanning 51 bases read in frame from base 1. V loses 4 bases, J loses 4 bases, and the germline ends lie 19 bases apart. This specimen's time point label, per the study, means: cycle 1 day 1 (C1D1), immediately before nivolumab initiation. Relapse after autologous stem cell transplantation had occurred in all trial patients, and cohorts A, B and C were distinguished by prior brentuximab vedotin exposure. The trial cohort was composed of about 58 patients with relapsed/refractory classical Hodgkin lymphoma, for whom complete response, partial response or progressive disease was recorded as best overall response. In the multi-cohort phase II CheckMate 205 trial, trial patients received single-agent nivolumab. An independent review committee assessed best overall response by applying the 2007 International Working Group response criteria. Trial PBMCs were collected immediately before nivolumab initiation (C1D1) and during therapy at cycle 2 day 1 and cycle 4 day 1. Peripheral blood was collected in 8 mL Vacutainer Cell Preparation Tubes, from which PBMCs were isolated by centrifugation and then cryopreserved.

Genomic DNA was extracted with the Qiagen DNeasy kit from unsorted PBMCs and from negatively selected CD4+ and CD8+ fractions. Using primers that anneal to V and J segments, immunoSEQ multiplex PCR amplified the TCR beta CDR3 regions. Amplification bias was minimized using a synthetic immune receptor repertoire, and residual bias was removed computationally after sequencing. Turning to the authors' computational methods: Custom Python scripts were used to quantify repertoire diversity as the Shannon entropy index. Unsorted, CD4+ and CD8+ repertoires were analyzed separately, except in combined analyses where CD4+ and CD8+ sequences were merged in silico. Clonal expansion was defined as a frequency increase of at least 2-fold after treatment compared with C1D1, and clones undetected at baseline were assigned a pseudocount of 0.5. Clones with 0 or 1 copy at C1D1 were defined as singleton clones, while clones with 2 or more copies were defined as non-singleton clones. By matching protein sequences in sorted samples from the same patient, clones expanded in unsorted samples were annotated as CD4+, CD8+ or unknown. Diversity changes from C1D1 to C4D1 were tested in paired samples using Wilcoxon tests. TCRdb obtained this table from immuneACCESS and retained in-frame rearrangements with V and J assigned. These tables miss some clones; where compared with another copy, unresolved V genes account for less than half of the shortfall, and the remainder is unexplained. V and J calls and clone size are as listed in that table; D and trimming were resolved from the DNA. The sample includes almost 85,000 clones, with 89% observed a single time. Less than 25% of the sample is held by the ten biggest clonotypes.

As concerns this clone: The target of this receptor is not known. No per-base quality is available; no much larger clone lies one base away.

This specimen consisted of peripheral blood mononuclear cells (PBMCs), obtained at baseline. This TCR derives from a human donor with classical Hodgkin lymphoma. Recombination connected TRBV27 to TRBJ1-4; the D gene is possibly TRBD1, with 5 bases matching. Here is the DNA: TGTGCCAGCAGTTCGACAGTTCGGGGCCGTTTTAATGAAAAACTGTTTTTT. Translated, it gives CASSSTVRGRFNEKLFF.